The entry below gives a single TCR beta chain sequence along with its context. The data were obtained in a study of blood T cell repertoires in COVID-19. Libraries were prepared by immunoSEQ multiplex PCR; TCRdb keeps only in-frame clonotypes and omits some of them. Altogether 230,000 or so clones are present, around 80% being singletons, with the ten largest covering 15% to 20%. The sample was peripheral blood. This TCR was sampled from a man aged 25-45 years with active or convalescent COVID-19.

The CDR3 DNA reads as TGTGCCAGCAGCTTCACCTCCGGCAGGGGGATAGAGACCCAGTACTTC. It encodes CASSFTSGRGIETQYF. The J gene is TRBJ2-5, the V gene TRBV7-2; 7 nucleotides match TRBD1. V gave up 3 bases and J gave up 4 bases; unmatched junction bases: 11. CDR3 size: 16 residues. Germline V gene data show CDR1 as SGHTA and CDR2 as FQGNSA.